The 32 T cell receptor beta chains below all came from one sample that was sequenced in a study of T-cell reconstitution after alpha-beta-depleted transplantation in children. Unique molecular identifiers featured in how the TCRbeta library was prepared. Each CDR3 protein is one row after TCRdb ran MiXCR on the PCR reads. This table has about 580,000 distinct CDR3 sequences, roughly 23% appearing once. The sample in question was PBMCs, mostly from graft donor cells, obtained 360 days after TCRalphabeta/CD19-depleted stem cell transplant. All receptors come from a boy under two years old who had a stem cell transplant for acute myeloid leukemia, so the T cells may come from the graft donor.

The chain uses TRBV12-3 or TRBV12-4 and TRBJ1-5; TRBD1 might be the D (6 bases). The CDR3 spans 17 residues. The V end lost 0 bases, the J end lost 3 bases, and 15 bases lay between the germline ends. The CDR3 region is CASSLALIRDNNQPQHF. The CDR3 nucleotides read TGTGCCAGCAGTTTAGCGCTGATCCGGGACAACAATCAGCCCCAGCATTTT.

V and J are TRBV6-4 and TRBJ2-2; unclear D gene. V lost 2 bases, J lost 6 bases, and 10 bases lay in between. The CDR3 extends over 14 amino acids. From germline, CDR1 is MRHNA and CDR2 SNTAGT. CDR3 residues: CASSDGWPPGELFF. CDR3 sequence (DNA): TGTGCCAGCAGTGACGGTTGGCCCCCCGGGGAGCTGTTTTTT.

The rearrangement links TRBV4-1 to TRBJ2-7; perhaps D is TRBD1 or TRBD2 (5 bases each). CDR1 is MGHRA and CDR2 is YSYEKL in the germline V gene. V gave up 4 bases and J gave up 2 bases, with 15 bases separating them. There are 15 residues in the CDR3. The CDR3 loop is CASSPRDGLAYEQYV. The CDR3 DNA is TGCGCCAGCAGCCCCCGGGACGGGCTCGCCTACGAGCAGTACGTC.

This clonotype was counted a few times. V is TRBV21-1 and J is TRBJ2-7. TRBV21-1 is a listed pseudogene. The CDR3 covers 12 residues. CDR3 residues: CASTTGVYEQYF. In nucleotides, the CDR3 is TGTGCCAGCACCACAGGTGTCTACGAGCAGTACTTC.

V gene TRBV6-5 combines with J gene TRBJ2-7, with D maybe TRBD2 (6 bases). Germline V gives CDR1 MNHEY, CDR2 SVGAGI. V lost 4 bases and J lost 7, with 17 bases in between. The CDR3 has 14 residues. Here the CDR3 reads CASSSGTYSGEQYF. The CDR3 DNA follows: TGTGCCAGCAGTTCCGGGACTTACTCGGGGGAGCAGTACTTC.

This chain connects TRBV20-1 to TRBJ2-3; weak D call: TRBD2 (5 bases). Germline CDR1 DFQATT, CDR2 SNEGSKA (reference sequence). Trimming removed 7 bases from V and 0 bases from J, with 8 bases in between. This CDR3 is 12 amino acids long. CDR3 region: CSGASSTDTQYF. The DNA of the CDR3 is TGCAGTGGGGCTAGCAGCACAGATACGCAGTATTTT.

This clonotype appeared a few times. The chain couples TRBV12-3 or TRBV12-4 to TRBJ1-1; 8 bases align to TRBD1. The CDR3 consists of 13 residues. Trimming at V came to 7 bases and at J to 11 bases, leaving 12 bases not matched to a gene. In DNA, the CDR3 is TGTGCCAGCAATTATGGACAGGGCGGTACGGCTTTCTTT. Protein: CASNYGQGGTAFF.

Here the CDR3 reads CASTGGPSGGAYEQYF. DNA of the CDR3: TGTGCCAGCACCGGAGGGCCTAGCGGGGGGGCCTACGAGCAGTACTTC. V and J are TRBV5-5 and TRBJ2-7, with 12 bases aligning to TRBD2. Looked up from germline, CDR1 is SGHKS and CDR2 is YYEKEE (reference sequence). This CDR3 contains 16 residues. The V gene end was trimmed by 6 bases and the J gene end by 2 bases; junction bases not matched to a gene: 9.

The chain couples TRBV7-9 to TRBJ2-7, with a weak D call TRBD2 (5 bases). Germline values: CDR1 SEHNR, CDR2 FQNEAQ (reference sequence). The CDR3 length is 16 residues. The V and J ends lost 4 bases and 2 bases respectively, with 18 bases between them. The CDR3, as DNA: TGTGCCAGCAGCTCGCGAGGGCAAGTTGAAACCTACGAGCAGTACTTC. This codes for CASSSRGQVETYEQYF.

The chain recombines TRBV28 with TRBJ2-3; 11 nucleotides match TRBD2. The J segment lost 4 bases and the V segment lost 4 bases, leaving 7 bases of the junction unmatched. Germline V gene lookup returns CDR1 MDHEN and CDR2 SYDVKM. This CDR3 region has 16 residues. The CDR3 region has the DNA TGTGCCAGCAGTTCCCGACTAGCGGGAAACCCAGATACGCAGTATTTT. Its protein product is CASSSRLAGNPDTQYF.

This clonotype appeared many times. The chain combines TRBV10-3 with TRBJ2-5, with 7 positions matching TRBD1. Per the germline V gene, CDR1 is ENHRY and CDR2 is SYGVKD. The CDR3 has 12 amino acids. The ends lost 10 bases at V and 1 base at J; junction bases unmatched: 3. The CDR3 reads CATRQGQETQYF. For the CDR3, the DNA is TGTGCCACCCGACAGGGCCAAGAGACCCAGTACTTC.

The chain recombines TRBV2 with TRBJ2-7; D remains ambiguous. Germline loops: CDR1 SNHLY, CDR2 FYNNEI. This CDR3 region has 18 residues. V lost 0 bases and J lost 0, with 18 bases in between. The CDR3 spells CASSEALRRAFGSYEQYV. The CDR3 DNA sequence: TGTGCCAGCAGTGAAGCGCTTCGTAGGGCGTTCGGCTCCTACGAGCAGTACGTC.

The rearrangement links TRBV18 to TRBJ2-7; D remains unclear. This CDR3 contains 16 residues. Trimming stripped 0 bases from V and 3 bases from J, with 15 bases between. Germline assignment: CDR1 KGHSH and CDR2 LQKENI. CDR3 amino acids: CASSPPDGAGFYEQYF. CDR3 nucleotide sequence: TGTGCCAGCTCACCACCGGACGGCGCCGGCTTCTACGAGCAGTACTTC.

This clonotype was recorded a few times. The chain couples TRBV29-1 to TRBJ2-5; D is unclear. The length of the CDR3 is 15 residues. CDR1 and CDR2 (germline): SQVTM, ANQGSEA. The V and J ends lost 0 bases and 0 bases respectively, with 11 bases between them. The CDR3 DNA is TGCAGCGTTGAAGAGGACGCAGGTTACCAAGAGACCCAGTACTTC. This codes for CSVEEDAGYQETQYF.

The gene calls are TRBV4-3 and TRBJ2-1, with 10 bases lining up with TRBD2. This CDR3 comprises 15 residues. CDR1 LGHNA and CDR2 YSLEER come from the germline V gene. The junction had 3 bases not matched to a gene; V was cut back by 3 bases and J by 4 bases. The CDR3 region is CASSHQRGGYNEQFF. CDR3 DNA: TGCGCCAGCAGCCACCAGCGGGGGGGTTACAATGAGCAGTTCTTC.

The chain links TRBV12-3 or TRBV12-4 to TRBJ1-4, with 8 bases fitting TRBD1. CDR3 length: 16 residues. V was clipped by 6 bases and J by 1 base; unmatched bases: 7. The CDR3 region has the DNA TGTGCCAGCAGACGACAGGGGATGGGAACTAATGAAAAACTGTTTTTT. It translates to CASRRQGMGTNEKLFF.

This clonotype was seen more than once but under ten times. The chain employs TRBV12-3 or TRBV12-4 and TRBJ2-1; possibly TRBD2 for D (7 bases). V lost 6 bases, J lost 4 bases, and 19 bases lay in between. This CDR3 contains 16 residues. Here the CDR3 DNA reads TGTGCCAGCAGCCTCCGGAGGGGGGGCCCTTACAATGAGCAGTTCTTC. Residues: CASSLRRGGPYNEQFF.

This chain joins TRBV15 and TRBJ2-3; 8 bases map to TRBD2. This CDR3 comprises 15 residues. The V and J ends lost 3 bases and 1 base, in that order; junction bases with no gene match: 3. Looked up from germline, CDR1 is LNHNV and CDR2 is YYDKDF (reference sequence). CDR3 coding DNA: TGTGCCACCAGCAGGCGTAGCGGGGGCACAGATACGCAGTATTTT. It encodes CATSRRSGGTDTQYF.

Here the CDR3 reads CASSPGRLYDTQYF. The CDR3, as DNA: TGCGCCAGCAGCCCTGGACGGCTTTACGATACGCAGTATTTT. The chain joins TRBV4-3 to TRBJ2-3, with unresolved D. Germline lookup yields CDR1 LGHNA and CDR2 YSLEER. This CDR3 is built from 14 residues. The ends were cut back, 4 bases at V and 6 bases at J, with 14 bases in the middle.

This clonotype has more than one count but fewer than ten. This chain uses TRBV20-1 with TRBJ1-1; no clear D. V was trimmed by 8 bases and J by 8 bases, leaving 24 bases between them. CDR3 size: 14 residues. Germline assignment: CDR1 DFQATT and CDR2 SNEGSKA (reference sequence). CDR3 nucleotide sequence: TGCAGTCCCACCAGTAGGTTAGGTCAGCCCGAAGCTTTCTTT. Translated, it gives CSPTSRLGQPEAFF.

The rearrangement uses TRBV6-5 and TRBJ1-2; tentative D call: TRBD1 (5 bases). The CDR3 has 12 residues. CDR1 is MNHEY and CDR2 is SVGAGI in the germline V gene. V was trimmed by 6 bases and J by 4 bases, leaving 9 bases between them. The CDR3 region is CASSDSPYGYTF. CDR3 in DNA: TGTGCCAGCAGCGACAGCCCCTATGGCTACACCTTC.

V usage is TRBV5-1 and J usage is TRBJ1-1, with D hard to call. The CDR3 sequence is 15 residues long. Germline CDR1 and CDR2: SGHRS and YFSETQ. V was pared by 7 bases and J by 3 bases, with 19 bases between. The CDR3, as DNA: TGCGCCAGCGCCGTGGCCCCAAGGTGGGACACTGAAGCTTTCTTT. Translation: CASAVAPRWDTEAFF. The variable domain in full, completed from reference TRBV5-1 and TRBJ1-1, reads KAGVTQTPRYLIKTRGQQVTLSCSPISGHRSVSWYQQTPGQGLQFLFEYFSETQRNKGNFPGRFSGRQFSNSRSEMNVSTLELGDSALYLCASAVAPRWDTEAFFGQGTRLTVV.

The CDR3 DNA reads as TGTGCCAGCAGTTACTCCGGCCAGGCCTCCTACGAGCAGTACTTC. Translating gives CASSYSGQASYEQYF. This sequence joins TRBV6-5 and TRBJ2-7; D gene ambiguous. Per germline, CDR1 MNHEY and CDR2 SVGAGI. Trimming pared 0 bases from V and 0 bases from J, leaving 9 bases between. The CDR3 loop spans 15 amino acids.

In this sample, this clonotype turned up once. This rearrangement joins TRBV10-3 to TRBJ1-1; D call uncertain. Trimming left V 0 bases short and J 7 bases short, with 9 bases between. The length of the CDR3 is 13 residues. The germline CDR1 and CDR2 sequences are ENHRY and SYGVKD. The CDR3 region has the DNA TGTGCCATCAGTGAGTCCCAAGGGCTTGAAGCTTTCTTT. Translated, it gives CAISESQGLEAFF.

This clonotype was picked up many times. The CDR3 is CASSDRNSYEQYF. DNA of the CDR3: TGTGCCAGCAGCGACAGGAACTCCTACGAGCAGTACTTC. The V gene is TRBV12-3 or TRBV12-4, the J gene TRBJ2-7, with D possibly TRBD1 on 6 matching bases. The CDR3 sequence is 13 residues long. Trimming took off 6 bases at V and 0 bases at J, with 9 bases between the two ends.

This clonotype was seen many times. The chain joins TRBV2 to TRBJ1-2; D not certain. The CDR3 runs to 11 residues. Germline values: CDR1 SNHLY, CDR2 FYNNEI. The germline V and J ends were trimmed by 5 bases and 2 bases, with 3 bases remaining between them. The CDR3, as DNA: TGTGCCAGCAGTCCCAACTATGGCTACACCTTC. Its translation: CASSPNYGYTF.

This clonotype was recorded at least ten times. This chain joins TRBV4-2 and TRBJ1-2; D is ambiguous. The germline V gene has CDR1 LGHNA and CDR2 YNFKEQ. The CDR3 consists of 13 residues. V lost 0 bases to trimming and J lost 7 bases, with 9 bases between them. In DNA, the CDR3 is TGTGCCAGCAGCCAAGATCCGGAGGGTGGCTACACCTTC. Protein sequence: CASSQDPEGGYTF.

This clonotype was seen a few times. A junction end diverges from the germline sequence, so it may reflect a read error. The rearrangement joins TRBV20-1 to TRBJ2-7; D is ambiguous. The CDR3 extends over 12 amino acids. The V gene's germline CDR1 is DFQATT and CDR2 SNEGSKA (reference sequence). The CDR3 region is CSPRRKSYEQYF. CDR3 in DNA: TGCAGTCCTAGACGGAAATCCTACGAGCAGTACTTC.

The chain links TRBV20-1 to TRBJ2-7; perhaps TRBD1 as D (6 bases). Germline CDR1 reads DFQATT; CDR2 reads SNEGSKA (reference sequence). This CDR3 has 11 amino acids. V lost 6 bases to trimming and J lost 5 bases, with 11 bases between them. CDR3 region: CSARGPNEQYV. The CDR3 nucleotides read TGCAGTGCCAGGGGCCCCAACGAGCAGTACGTC.

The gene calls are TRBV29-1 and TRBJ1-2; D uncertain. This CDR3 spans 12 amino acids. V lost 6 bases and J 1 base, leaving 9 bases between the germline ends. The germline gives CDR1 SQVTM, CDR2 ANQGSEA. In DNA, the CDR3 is TGCAGCGTGCCTACAATTAACTATGGCTACACCTTC. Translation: CSVPTINYGYTF.

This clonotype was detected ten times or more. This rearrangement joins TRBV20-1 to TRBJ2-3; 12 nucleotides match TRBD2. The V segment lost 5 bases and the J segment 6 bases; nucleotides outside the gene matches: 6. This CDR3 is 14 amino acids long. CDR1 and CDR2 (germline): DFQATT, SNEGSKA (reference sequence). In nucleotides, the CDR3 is TGCAGTGCTCCATCTAGCGGGGGGGCGGATACGCAGTATTTT. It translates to CSAPSSGGADTQYF.

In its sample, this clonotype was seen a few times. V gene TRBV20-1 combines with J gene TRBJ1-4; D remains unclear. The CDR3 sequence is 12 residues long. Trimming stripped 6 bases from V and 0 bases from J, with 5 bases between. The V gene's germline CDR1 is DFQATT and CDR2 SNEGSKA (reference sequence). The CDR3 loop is CSAGATNEKLFF. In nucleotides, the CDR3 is TGCAGTGCAGGAGCAACTAATGAAAAACTGTTTTTT.